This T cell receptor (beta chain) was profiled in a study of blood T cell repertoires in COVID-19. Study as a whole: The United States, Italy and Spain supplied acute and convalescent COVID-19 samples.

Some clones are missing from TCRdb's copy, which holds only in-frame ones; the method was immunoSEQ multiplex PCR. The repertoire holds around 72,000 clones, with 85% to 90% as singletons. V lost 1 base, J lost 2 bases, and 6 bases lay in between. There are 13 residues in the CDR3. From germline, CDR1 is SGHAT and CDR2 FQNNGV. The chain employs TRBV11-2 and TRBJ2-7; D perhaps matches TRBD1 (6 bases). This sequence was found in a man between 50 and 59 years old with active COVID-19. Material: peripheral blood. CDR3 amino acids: CASSLGTAYEQYF. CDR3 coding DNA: TGTGCCAGCAGCTTAGGGACAGCCTACGAGCAGTACTTC. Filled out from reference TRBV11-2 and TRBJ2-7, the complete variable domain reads EAGVAQSPRYKIIEKRQSVAFWCNPISGHATLYWYQQILGQGPKLLIQFQNNGVVDDSQLPKDRFSAERLKGVDSTLKIQPAKLEDSAVYLCASSLGTAYEQYFGPGTRLTVT.